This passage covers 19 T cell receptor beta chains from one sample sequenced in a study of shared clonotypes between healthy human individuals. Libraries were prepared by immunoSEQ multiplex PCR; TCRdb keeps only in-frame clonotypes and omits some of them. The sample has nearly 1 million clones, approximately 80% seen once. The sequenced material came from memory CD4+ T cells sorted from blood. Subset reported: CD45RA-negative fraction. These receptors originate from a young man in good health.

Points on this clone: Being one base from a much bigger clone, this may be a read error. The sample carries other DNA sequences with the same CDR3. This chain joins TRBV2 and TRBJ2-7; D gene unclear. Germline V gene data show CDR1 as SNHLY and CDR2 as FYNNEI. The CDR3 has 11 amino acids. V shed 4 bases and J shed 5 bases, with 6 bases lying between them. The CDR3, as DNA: TGTGCCAGCAGTGTTCTCAACGAGCAGTACTTC. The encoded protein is CASSVLNEQYF.

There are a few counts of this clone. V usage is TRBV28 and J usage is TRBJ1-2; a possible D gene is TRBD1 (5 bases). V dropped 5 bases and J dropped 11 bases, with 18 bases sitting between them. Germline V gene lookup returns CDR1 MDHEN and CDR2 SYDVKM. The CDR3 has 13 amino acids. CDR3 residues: CASSLTARVRYTF. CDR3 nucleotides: TGTGCCAGCAGTCTAACCGCCAGGGTAAGGTACACCTTC.

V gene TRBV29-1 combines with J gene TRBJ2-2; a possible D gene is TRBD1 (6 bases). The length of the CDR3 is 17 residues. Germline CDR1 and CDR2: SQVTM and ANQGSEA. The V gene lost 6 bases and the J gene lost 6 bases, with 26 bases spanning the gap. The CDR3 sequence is CSVVQGLGFGVAGELFF. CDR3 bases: TGCAGCGTCGTACAGGGTTTGGGGTTTGGGGTTGCCGGGGAGCTGTTTTTT.

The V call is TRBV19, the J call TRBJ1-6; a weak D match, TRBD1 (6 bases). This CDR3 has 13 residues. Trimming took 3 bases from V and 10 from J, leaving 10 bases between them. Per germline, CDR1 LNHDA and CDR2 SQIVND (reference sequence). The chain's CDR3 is CASSIDRRSPLHF. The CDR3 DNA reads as TGTGCCAGTAGTATCGACAGGCGGTCACCCCTCCACTTT.

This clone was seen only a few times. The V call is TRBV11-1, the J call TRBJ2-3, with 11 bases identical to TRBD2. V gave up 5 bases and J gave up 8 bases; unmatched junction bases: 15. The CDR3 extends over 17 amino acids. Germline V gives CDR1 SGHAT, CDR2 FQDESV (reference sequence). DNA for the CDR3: TGTGCCAGCAGCCCCACCACTAGCGGGGGCCCCCATGGTACGCAGTATTTT. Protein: CASSPTTSGGPHGTQYF.

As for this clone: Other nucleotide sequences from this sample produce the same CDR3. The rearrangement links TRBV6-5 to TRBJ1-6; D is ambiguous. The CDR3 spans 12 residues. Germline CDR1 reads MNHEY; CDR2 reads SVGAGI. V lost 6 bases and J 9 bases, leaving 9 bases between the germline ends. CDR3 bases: TGTGCCAGCAGGGCCAGGATTTCACCCCTCCACTTT. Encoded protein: CASRARISPLHF.

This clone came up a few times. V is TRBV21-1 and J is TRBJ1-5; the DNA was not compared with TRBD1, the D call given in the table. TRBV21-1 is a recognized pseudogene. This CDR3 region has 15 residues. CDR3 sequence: CASSKTDRMDQPQHF. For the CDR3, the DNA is TGTGCCAGCAGCAAGACAGACCGAATGGATCAGCCCCAGCATTTT.

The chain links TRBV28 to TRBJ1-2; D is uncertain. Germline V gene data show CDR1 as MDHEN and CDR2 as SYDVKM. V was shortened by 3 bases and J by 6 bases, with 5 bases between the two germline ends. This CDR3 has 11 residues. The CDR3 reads CASSFSDGYTF. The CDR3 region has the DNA TGTGCCAGCAGTTTTTCGGATGGCTACACCTTC.

The CDR3 reads CASSHRDRPYNEQFF. The CDR3 coding sequence is TGTGCCAGCAGCCACCGGGACAGGCCTTACAATGAGCAGTTCTTC. The chain joins TRBV14 to TRBJ2-1, with 8 bases fitting TRBD1. V was pared by 3 bases and J by 4 bases, with 5 bases of the junction left unmatched. This CDR3 has 15 amino acids. Germline V gene sequence: CDR1 SGHDN, CDR2 FVKESK.

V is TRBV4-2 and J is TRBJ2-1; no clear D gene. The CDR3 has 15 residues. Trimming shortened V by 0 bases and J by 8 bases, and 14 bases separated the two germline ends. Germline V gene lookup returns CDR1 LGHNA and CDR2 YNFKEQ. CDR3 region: CASSQDWVTPDEQFF. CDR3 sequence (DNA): TGTGCCAGCAGCCAAGATTGGGTGACTCCGGATGAGCAGTTCTTC.

CDR3 residues: CASSLDPPGLLSGANVLTF. Here the CDR3 DNA reads TGTGCCAGCAGCTTAGATCCTCCAGGGCTCCTCTCTGGGGCCAACGTCCTGACTTTC. The chain couples TRBV7-2 to TRBJ2-6, with D possibly TRBD1 on 5 matching bases. V was shortened by 1 base and J by 0 bases, with 16 bases between the two germline ends. The CDR3 covers 19 residues. Germline CDR1 reads SGHTA; CDR2 reads FQGNSA. The full variable domain, with the rest looked up from reference TRBV7-2 and TRBJ2-6, is GAGVSQSPSNKVTEKGKDVELRCDPISGHTALYWYRQSLGQGLEFLIYFQGNSAPDKSGLPSDRFSAERTGGSVSTLTIQRTQQEDSAVYLCASSLDPPGLLSGANVLTFGAGSRLTVL.

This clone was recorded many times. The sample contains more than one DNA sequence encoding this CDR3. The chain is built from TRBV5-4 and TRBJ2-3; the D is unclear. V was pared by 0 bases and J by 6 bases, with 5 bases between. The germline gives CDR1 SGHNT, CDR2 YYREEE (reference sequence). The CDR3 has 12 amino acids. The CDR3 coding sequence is TGTGCCAGCAGCTTGGTAGGGGATACGCAGTATTTT. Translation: CASSLVGDTQYF.

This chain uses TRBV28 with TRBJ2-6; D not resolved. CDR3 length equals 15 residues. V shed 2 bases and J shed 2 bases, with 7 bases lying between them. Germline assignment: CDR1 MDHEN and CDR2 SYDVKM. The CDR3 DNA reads TGTGCCAGCAGTTTAACGAGTACTGGGGCCAACGTCCTGACTTTC. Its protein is CASSLTSTGANVLTF.

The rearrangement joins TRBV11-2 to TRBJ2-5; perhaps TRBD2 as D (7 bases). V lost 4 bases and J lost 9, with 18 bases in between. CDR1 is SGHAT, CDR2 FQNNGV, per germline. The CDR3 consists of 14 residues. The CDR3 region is CASSSRGGTEAQYF. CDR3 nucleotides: TGTGCCAGCAGCTCGAGGGGGGGGACCGAGGCCCAGTACTTC.

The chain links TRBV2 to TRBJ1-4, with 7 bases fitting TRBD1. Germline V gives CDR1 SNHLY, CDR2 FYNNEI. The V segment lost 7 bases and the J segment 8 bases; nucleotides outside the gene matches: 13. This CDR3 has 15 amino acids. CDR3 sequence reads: CASILVGGVGEKLFF. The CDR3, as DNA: TGTGCCAGCATTCTCGTAGGGGGCGTGGGGGAAAAACTGTTTTTT.

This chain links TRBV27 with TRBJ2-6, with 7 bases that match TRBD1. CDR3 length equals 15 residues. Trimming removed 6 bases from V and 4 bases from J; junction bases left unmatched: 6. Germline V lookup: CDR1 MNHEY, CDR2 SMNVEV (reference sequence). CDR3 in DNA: TGTGCCAGCAGGAGACAGGGTTCCGGGGCCAACGTCCTGACTTTC. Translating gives CASRRQGSGANVLTF.

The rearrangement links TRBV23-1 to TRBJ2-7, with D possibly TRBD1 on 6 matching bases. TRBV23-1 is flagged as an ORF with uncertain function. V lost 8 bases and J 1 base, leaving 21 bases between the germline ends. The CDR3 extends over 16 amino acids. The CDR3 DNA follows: TGCGCCAGCGGAGAGAGGGGGACCTTCCGATCCTACGAGCAGTACTTC. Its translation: CASGERGTFRSYEQYF.

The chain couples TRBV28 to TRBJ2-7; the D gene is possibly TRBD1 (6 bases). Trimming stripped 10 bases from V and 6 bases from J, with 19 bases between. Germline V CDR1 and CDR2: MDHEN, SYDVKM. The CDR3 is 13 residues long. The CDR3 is CATSRDARGEQYF. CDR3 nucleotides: TGTGCCACCTCCCGGGACGCCAGGGGCGAGCAGTACTTC.

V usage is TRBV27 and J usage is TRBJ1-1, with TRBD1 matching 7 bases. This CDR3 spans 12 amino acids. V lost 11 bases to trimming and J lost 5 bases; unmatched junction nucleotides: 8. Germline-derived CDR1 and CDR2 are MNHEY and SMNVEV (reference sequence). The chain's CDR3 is CAGGQSGTEAFF. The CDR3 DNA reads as TGTGCCGGGGGACAGTCAGGGACTGAAGCTTTCTTT.